One and the same sample provided the 16 T cell receptor beta chains below, sequenced in a study of Tregs in tolerant kidney transplant recipients. Related graft donors supplied nonmyeloablative bone marrow transplants, and mixed chimerism was transient. Generated by immunoSEQ multiplex PCR, the TCRdb table keeps only in-frame clones and is missing some. The sample holds 55,000 to 75,000 clones, roughly 86% seen once. Sequenced material: CD4+ T cells from blood (PBMCs), taken 6 months after the transplant. These receptors were taken from a human patient who received a combined kidney and bone marrow transplant. T cells may partly derive from the graft donor.

This rearrangement joins TRBV12-5 to TRBJ2-7; 10 nucleotides agree with TRBD2. The CDR3 spans 16 residues. From germline, CDR1 is LGHNT and CDR2 FRNRAP. The V gene end was trimmed by 0 bases and the J gene end by 6 bases; junction bases not matched to a gene: 8. This chain's CDR3 is CASGLVTSGISREQYF. The CDR3 bases are TGTGCTAGTGGTTTGGTAACTAGCGGGATATCTCGCGAGCAGTACTTC.

This chain links TRBV5-8 with TRBJ2-3; maybe TRBD2 (5 bases). CDR1 is SGHTS, CDR2 YDEGEE, per germline. This CDR3 comprises 17 residues. Trimming shortened V by 0 bases and J by 3 bases, and 17 bases separated the two germline ends. The DNA of the CDR3 is TGTGCCAGCAGCTTGGTATTCGTACTAGAATCAACAGATACGCAGTATTTT. It encodes CASSLVFVLESTDTQYF.

The rearrangement links TRBV19 to TRBJ2-7, with 10 bases aligning to TRBD2. The CDR3 contains 15 residues. The V gene's germline CDR1 is LNHDA and CDR2 SQIVND (reference sequence). V shed 5 bases, J shed 3 bases, and the junction held 7 bases outside the gene matches. CDR3 DNA sequence: TGTGCCAGTAGTCGATATAGCGGGAGGCGCTACGAGCAGTACTTC. Residues: CASSRYSGRRYEQYF. The full variable domain, with the rest looked up from reference TRBV19 and TRBJ2-7, is DGGITQSPKYLFRKEGQNVTLSCEQNLNHDAMYWYRQDPGQGLRLIYYSQIVNDFQKGDIAEGYSVSREKKESFPLTVTSAQKNPTAFYLCASSRYSGRRYEQYFGPGTRLTVT.

A single count supports this clone. The chain joins TRBV5-6 to TRBJ2-7; TRBD2 might be the D (7 bases). Germline V lookup: CDR1 SGHDT, CDR2 YYEEEE. V shed 7 bases and J shed 3 bases, with 17 bases lying between them. This CDR3 is 14 amino acids long. The CDR3 DNA follows: TGTGCCAGCTGCGGAGGGGGGGAGTTCTACGAGCAGTACTTC. Translated: CASCGGGEFYEQYF.

This chain joins TRBV15 and TRBJ2-7, with 8 bases matching TRBD2. V was clipped by 1 base and J by 8 bases; unmatched bases: 13. CDR3 length: 16 amino acids. Germline CDR1 LNHNV, CDR2 YYDKDF (reference sequence). The CDR3 sequence: CATSRVTSGLGEKQYF. As DNA, the CDR3 is TGTGCCACCAGCAGAGTCACTAGCGGCCTGGGGGAAAAGCAGTACTTC.

The V gene is TRBV10-3, the J gene TRBJ1-1; 7 bases are a match to TRBD1. V gave up 5 bases and J gave up 1 base; unmatched junction bases: 7. CDR1 ENHRY and CDR2 SYGVKD come from the germline V gene. CDR3 length: 15 residues. The CDR3 is CAISKTGQTNTEAFF. CDR3 nucleotides: TGTGCCATCAGTAAAACGGGACAGACGAACACTGAAGCTTTCTTT.

The chain links TRBV4-3 to TRBJ1-4, with unresolved D. V was trimmed by 0 bases and J by 4 bases, leaving 15 bases between them. The CDR3 runs to 17 residues. CDR1 is LGHNA and CDR2 is YSLEER in the germline V gene. CDR3 nucleotides: TGCGCCAGCAGCCAAGATGGAACCGGGTACCTTAATGAAAAACTGTTTTTT. Protein product: CASSQDGTGYLNEKLFF.

This chain links TRBV7-9 with TRBJ1-1, with 8 positions matching TRBD1. Germline-derived CDR1 and CDR2 are SEHNR and FQNEAQ (reference sequence). CDR3 length equals 15 residues. After removal of 5 bases from V and 1 base from J, the junction contained 6 bases not matched to a gene. The CDR3 DNA is TGTGCCAGCAGCCGCAAAGGACAGGGGAACACTGAAGCTTTCTTT. Protein sequence: CASSRKGQGNTEAFF.

V and J are TRBV7-8 and TRBJ1-2; 11 bases are a match to TRBD1. Trimming took 5 bases from V and 11 from J; bases not matched to a gene: 10. This CDR3 is built from 14 residues. CDR1 and CDR2 (germline): SGHVS, FQNEAQ. The CDR3 coding sequence is TGTGCCAGCAGCGCGAGATTGGGACAGGGGGAATACACCTTC. Translated: CASSARLGQGEYTF.

V usage is TRBV4-2 and J usage is TRBJ2-7; weak D call: TRBD1 (5 bases). The CDR3 consists of 15 residues. The germline CDR1 and CDR2 sequences are LGHNA and YNFKEQ. The V and J ends lost 3 bases and 5 bases respectively, with 17 bases between them. The DNA for the CDR3 is TGTGCCAGCAGCCACCTGTCCCAGGGATTTAACGAGCAGTACTTC. This codes for CASSHLSQGFNEQYF.

This clone has only one observation. The chain carries TRBV6-4 and TRBJ2-3, with unresolved D. The germline V and J ends were trimmed by 5 bases and 3 bases, with 9 bases remaining between them. CDR1 and CDR2 (germline): MRHNA, SNTAGT. The CDR3 length is 13 residues. DNA for the CDR3: TGTGCCAGCAGTACCGGTAGTACAGATACGCAGTATTTT. It translates to CASSTGSTDTQYF.

The CDR3 here is CASRHSSTDTQYF. CDR3 in DNA: TGCGCCAGCCGACACTCTAGCACAGATACGCAGTATTTT. This chain connects TRBV10-1 to TRBJ2-3; no clear D. Germline V gene sequence: CDR1 WNHNN, CDR2 SYGVQD (reference sequence). V gave up 8 bases and J gave up 0 bases, with 9 bases separating them. The CDR3 is 13 residues long.

The chain combines TRBV29-1 with TRBJ2-1; 10 bases match TRBD1. V lost 7 bases to trimming and J lost 6 bases; unmatched junction nucleotides: 12. This CDR3 is built from 15 residues. CDR1 and CDR2 (germline): SQVTM, ANQGSEA. CDR3 amino acids: CSARRGTGVINEQFF. DNA of the CDR3: TGCAGCGCTCGTCGGGGGACAGGGGTTATCAATGAGCAGTTCTTC.

The CDR3 coding sequence is TGCAGCGTTGAAGATCTCCACCGGAGATACAATGAGCAGTTCTTC. Translating it yields CSVEDLHRRYNEQFF. This chain uses TRBV29-1 with TRBJ2-1; D remains unclear. Trimming pared 0 bases from V and 4 bases from J, leaving 13 bases between. The CDR3 length is 15 residues. The germline V gene has CDR1 SQVTM and CDR2 ANQGSEA.

The chain uses TRBV11-2 and TRBJ2-1; 11 nucleotides agree with TRBD2. CDR3 length equals 15 residues. Germline-derived CDR1 and CDR2 are SGHAT and FQNNGV. With 4 bases clipped from V and 3 bases from J, the junction kept 2 bases outside the gene matches. The CDR3 nucleotides are TGTGCCAGCAGCTCCGGACTAGCGGGCTACAATGAGCAGTTCTTC. The encoded protein is CASSSGLAGYNEQFF.

CDR3 in amino acids: CASSPNQGMTYEQYF. Written as DNA, the CDR3 is TGTGCCAGCAGCCCGAACCAGGGGATGACCTACGAGCAGTACTTC. This chain connects TRBV7-6 to TRBJ2-7; tentatively, D is TRBD1 (6 bases). The CDR3 spans 15 residues. V was clipped by 5 bases and J by 2 bases, with 16 bases between them. Germline assignment: CDR1 SGHVS and CDR2 FNYEAQ.